Each of the 29 T cell receptor beta chains below was sequenced from the same sample in a study of blood T cell repertoires in COVID-19. The repertoire was sequenced with immunoSEQ multiplex PCR; TCRdb's copy has only in-frame clones and lacks some. Of more than 200,000 clones listed, roughly 84% are singletons. Sequencing was carried out using PBMCs or T cells enriched from blood (not recorded which). The receptors shown here come from a man aged 25-45 years in a cohort exposed to, infected with or recovered from COVID-19 (not recorded which).

The chain recombines TRBV5-1 with TRBJ2-7; the D gene is possibly TRBD1 (6 bases). The CDR3 extends over 15 amino acids. Trimming left V 4 bases short and J 4 bases short, with 18 bases between. The germline V gene encodes CDR1 SGHRS and CDR2 YFSETQ. CDR3: CASSEAAAGVYEQYF. As DNA, the CDR3 is TGCGCCAGCAGCGAGGCCGCCGCAGGGGTATACGAGCAGTACTTC. Using reference TRBV5-1 and TRBJ2-7 for the parts outside the CDR3, the full variable domain is KAGVTQTPRYLIKTRGQQVTLSCSPISGHRSVSWYQQTPGQGLQFLFEYFSETQRNKGNFPGRFSGRQFSNSRSEMNVSTLELGDSALYLCASSEAAAGVYEQYFGPGTRLTVT.

Details on this clone: Other nucleotide sequences from this sample produce the same CDR3. The chain employs TRBV27 and TRBJ1-5; 9 nucleotides line up with TRBD1. The CDR3 is 15 amino acids. Germline V gene lookup returns CDR1 MNHEY and CDR2 SMNVEV (reference sequence). J was trimmed by 2 bases and V by 5 bases; bases with no gene match: 4. CDR3 protein: CASSPRDRGNQPQHF. Here the CDR3 DNA reads TGTGCCAGCAGTCCGAGGGACAGGGGCAATCAGCCCCAGCATTTT.

The V and J genes are TRBV10-2 and TRBJ2-1; TRBD2 matches at 10 bases. V was pared by 8 bases and J by 4 bases, with 5 bases of the junction left unmatched. The CDR3 sequence is 14 residues long. Germline V CDR1 and CDR2: WSHSY, SAAADI. CDR3 sequence: CASCQLAGYNEQFF. For the CDR3, the DNA is TGCGCCAGCTGCCAACTAGCGGGGTACAATGAGCAGTTCTTC.

This clone has only one observation. CDR3 sequence reads: CASSQHRDSYGYTF. CDR3 bases: TGTGCCAGCAGCCAACATCGGGACAGTTATGGCTACACCTTC. V gene TRBV4-2 combines with J gene TRBJ1-2; TRBD1 aligns across 7 bases. Germline trimming cut 2 bases from V and 5 bases from J; bases unmatched to any gene: 5. Germline V gene sequence: CDR1 LGHNA, CDR2 YNFKEQ. The CDR3 extends over 14 amino acids.

The chain combines TRBV28 with TRBJ2-7; no clear D gene. This CDR3 has 11 residues. Trimming cost V 2 bases and J 4 bases, with 3 bases left between them. CDR1 is MDHEN, CDR2 SYDVKM, per germline. In DNA, the CDR3 is TGTGCCAGCAGTTTACAGTACGAGCAGTACTTC. It encodes CASSLQYEQYF.

CDR3 amino acids: CAIRGAGGSSYEQYF. CDR3 sequence (DNA): TGTGCCATCAGGGGCGCGGGCGGGAGTTCATACGAGCAGTACTTC. J is TRBJ2-7 and V is TRBV10-3, with 7 bases identical to TRBD2. With V trimmed by 6 bases and J by 4 bases, 12 bases remained unmatched. Germline values: CDR1 ENHRY, CDR2 SYGVKD. The CDR3 has 15 residues.

CDR3 loop: CASSYSLTYEQYF. The CDR3 region has the DNA TGTGCCAGCAGTTACTCCCTAACCTACGAGCAGTACTTC. The rearrangement joins TRBV6-2 or TRBV6-3 to TRBJ2-7; no firm D call. With 0 bases removed from V and 2 bases from J, the gap between germline ends came to 5 bases. The CDR3 covers 13 residues. Germline values: CDR1 MNHEY, CDR2 SVGEGT.

The rearrangement joins TRBV18 to TRBJ2-5, with TRBD2 matching over 7 bases. Germline trimming cut 4 bases from V and 2 bases from J; bases unmatched to any gene: 4. Germline V gene data show CDR1 as KGHSH and CDR2 as LQKENI. The CDR3 has 14 residues. CDR3 sequence reads: CASSLGTNQETQYF. For the CDR3, the DNA is TGTGCCAGCTCACTTGGGACTAATCAAGAGACCCAGTACTTC.

The chain combines TRBV9 with TRBJ1-4; TRBD1 matches 9 bases. V gave up 3 bases and J gave up 8 bases; unmatched junction bases: 5. From germline, CDR1 is SGDLS and CDR2 YYNGEE. The CDR3 loop spans 14 amino acids. The CDR3 is CASSAGDRAEKLFF. Here the CDR3 DNA reads TGTGCCAGCAGCGCGGGGGACAGGGCAGAAAAACTGTTTTTT.

This chain uses TRBV5-5 with TRBJ2-7, with D maybe TRBD2 (5 bases). CDR1 is SGHKS, CDR2 YYEKEE, per germline (reference sequence). The CDR3 has 16 amino acids. V was pared by 3 bases and J by 3 bases, with 19 bases between. CDR3 DNA: TGTGCCAGCAGCTCCTCAACGTTCGGGATCGTCTACGAGCAGTACTTC. Translation gives CASSSSTFGIVYEQYF. Supplemented by reference TRBV5-5 and TRBJ2-7, the full variable domain reads DAGVTQSPTHLIKTRGQQVTLRCSPISGHKSVSWYQQVLGQGPQFIFQYYEKEERGRGNFPDRFSARQFPNYSSELNVNALLLGDSALYLCASSSSTFGIVYEQYFGPGTRLTVT.

V is TRBV27 and J is TRBJ1-1, with 7 bases identical to TRBD1. J gave up 0 bases and V 4 bases, and 5 bases lay outside the gene matches. The CDR3 runs 15 residues. Per the germline V gene, CDR1 is MNHEY and CDR2 is SMNVEV (reference sequence). The CDR3 DNA is TGTGCCAGCAGTTCGACAGGGCGCCTGAACACTGAAGCTTTCTTT. Translation: CASSSTGRLNTEAFF.

The chain has TRBV20-1 and TRBJ2-1; 8 nucleotides line up with TRBD1. CDR3 length: 14 residues. Germline-derived CDR1 and CDR2 are DFQATT and SNEGSKA (reference sequence). Germline trimming cut 3 bases from V and 2 bases from J; bases unmatched to any gene: 3. As DNA, the CDR3 is TGCAGTGCTAGTAGGGGACAGGCCTACAATGAGCAGTTCTTC. This translates into CSASRGQAYNEQFF.

The chain is built from TRBV9 and TRBJ2-7; 7 nucleotides line up with TRBD1. Germline trimming cut 4 bases from V and 1 base from J; bases unmatched to any gene: 2. This CDR3 is built from 13 residues. Germline CDR1 is SGDLS and CDR2 is YYNGEE. CDR3 region: CASSRTGSYEQYF. CDR3 in DNA: TGTGCCAGCAGCAGGACAGGTTCCTACGAGCAGTACTTC.

The chain uses TRBV19 and TRBJ2-1; D is possibly TRBD2 (5 bases). The CDR3 covers 15 residues. V was pared by 8 bases and J by 5 bases, with 19 bases between. Germline V gene data show CDR1 as LNHDA and CDR2 as SQIVND (reference sequence). The CDR3 reads CASAGLATENNEQFF. CDR3 bases: TGTGCCAGTGCCGGACTGGCTACGGAAAACAATGAGCAGTTCTTC.

This clone was detected only once. J is TRBJ2-1 and V is TRBV6-2 or TRBV6-3, with 12 bases matching TRBD1. The length of the CDR3 is 16 residues. CDR1 MNHEY and CDR2 SVGEGT come from the germline V gene. V dropped 2 bases and J dropped 3; count of bases not matched to a gene: 2. The CDR3 region has the DNA TGTGCCAGCAGTTACGGGGACAGGGGGCTCTACAATGAGCAGTTCTTC. It yields the protein CASSYGDRGLYNEQFF.

The chain joins TRBV6-2 or TRBV6-3 to TRBJ1-5; D is unresolved. This CDR3 is built from 12 residues. Germline-derived CDR1 and CDR2 are MNHEY and SVGEGT. V was clipped by 2 bases and J by 5 bases, with 4 bases between them. CDR3 coding DNA: TGTGCCAGCAGTTACCGGTATCAGCCCCAGCATTTT. Its translation is CASSYRYQPQHF.

V and J are TRBV18 and TRBJ2-3; weak D call: TRBD2 (6 bases). CDR1 and CDR2 (germline): KGHSH, LQKENI. Trimming took off 8 bases at V and 6 bases at J, with 21 bases between the two ends. This CDR3 contains 15 residues. CDR3: CASKGLTVRGDTQYF. The CDR3, as DNA: TGTGCCAGCAAAGGACTGACAGTCCGGGGGGATACGCAGTATTTT.

This clone was detected a few times. J is TRBJ2-1 and V is TRBV4-2, with 13 bases aligning to TRBD2. Trimming removed 4 bases from V and 0 bases from J; junction bases left unmatched: 3. The CDR3 totals 17 residues. Germline values: CDR1 LGHNA, CDR2 YNFKEQ. CDR3: CASSPRTSGSSYNEQFF. CDR3 DNA sequence: TGTGCCAGCAGCCCCCGGACTAGCGGGAGCTCCTACAATGAGCAGTTCTTC.

This chain links TRBV4-2 with TRBJ2-1, with 7 bases matching TRBD2. CDR3 size: 16 residues. From germline, CDR1 is LGHNA and CDR2 YNFKEQ. J lost 2 bases, V lost 4 bases, and 8 bases had no gene match. The CDR3 DNA reads as TGTGCCAGCAGCCTCGTTCGTGGGACTACCTACAATGAGCAGTTCTTC. This sequence encodes CASSLVRGTTYNEQFF.

J is TRBJ2-1 and V is TRBV9, with 9 bases aligning to TRBD1. The germline V gene encodes CDR1 SGDLS and CDR2 YYNGEE. V shed 3 bases, J shed 1 base, and the junction held 2 bases outside the gene matches. This CDR3 has 15 amino acids. The chain's CDR3 is CASSGGQGSYNEQFF. In nucleotides, the CDR3 is TGTGCCAGCAGCGGGGGACAGGGATCCTACAATGAGCAGTTCTTC. Drawing the rest from reference TRBV9 and TRBJ2-1, the complete variable domain is DSGVTQTPKHLITATGQRVTLRCSPRSGDLSVYWYQQSLDQGLQFLIQYYNGEERAKGNILERFSAQQFPDLHSELNLSSLELGDSALYFCASSGGQGSYNEQFFGPGTRLTVL.

J is TRBJ1-6 and V is TRBV12-3 or TRBV12-4; no clear D gene. This CDR3 has 12 amino acids. Trimming shortened V by 6 bases and J by 13 bases, and 13 bases separated the two germline ends. As DNA, the CDR3 is TGTGCCAGCAGCCGTGGCGGAGGGCCCCTCCACTTT. The encoded protein is CASSRGGGPLHF.

This clone was observed a few times. The chain is built from TRBV28 and TRBJ1-4; the D is unclear. Trimming stripped 5 bases from V and 5 bases from J, with 15 bases between. Germline loops: CDR1 MDHEN, CDR2 SYDVKM. The CDR3 loop spans 15 amino acids. CDR3 sequence reads: CASSPPVGMNEKLFF. The CDR3 region has the DNA TGTGCCAGCAGTCCCCCGGTCGGGATGAATGAAAAACTGTTTTTT.

This chain uses TRBV5-1 with TRBJ1-2, with 7 bases identical to TRBD1. The CDR3 length is 15 residues. CDR1 and CDR2 (germline): SGHRS, YFSETQ. V lost 5 bases, J lost 3 bases, and 10 bases stayed unmatched. This chain's CDR3 is CASRRDSERYYGYTF. The CDR3 nucleotides are TGCGCCAGCAGACGGGACAGCGAGCGATACTATGGCTACACCTTC.

The chain employs TRBV7-8 and TRBJ1-1, with TRBD1 matching over 7 bases. V was clipped by 0 bases and J by 6 bases; unmatched bases: 7. Germline values: CDR1 SGHVS, CDR2 FQNEAQ. The CDR3 has 15 amino acids. In DNA, the CDR3 is TGTGCCAGCAGCTTAGCGCCAGGGGGAAACCCTGAAGCTTTCTTT. Translated: CASSLAPGGNPEAFF.

This clone was observed once. The J gene is TRBJ1-1, the V gene TRBV19; D is uncertain. The CDR3 extends over 14 amino acids. Germline-derived CDR1 and CDR2 are LNHDA and SQIVND (reference sequence). Trimming took off 1 base at V and 4 bases at J, with 10 bases between the two ends. CDR3 loop: CASSIVEKVTEAFF. CDR3 nucleotide sequence: TGTGCCAGTAGTATAGTCGAGAAAGTCACTGAAGCTTTCTTT.

The chain employs TRBV29-1 and TRBJ2-6; D is perhaps TRBD1 (5 bases). The V end lost 7 bases, the J end lost 1 base, and 8 bases lay between the germline ends. CDR1 and CDR2 (germline): SQVTM, ANQGSEA. The CDR3 sequence is 13 residues long. The CDR3 nucleotides read TGCAGCGCTTGGACATCTGGGGCCAACGTCCTGACTTTC. Encoded protein: CSAWTSGANVLTF. Variable domain in full (rest from reference TRBV29-1 and TRBJ2-6): SAVISQKPSRDICQRGTSLTIQCQVDSQVTMMFWYRQQPGQSLTLIATANQGSEATYESGFVIDKFPISRPNLTFSTLTVSNMSPEDSSIYLCSAWTSGANVLTFGAGSRLTVL.

The CDR3 sequence: CATRSYRENTEAFF. The CDR3 bases are TGTGCCACCAGAAGTTACAGAGAGAACACTGAAGCTTTCTTT. The chain combines TRBV15 with TRBJ1-1; D is ambiguous. V shed 6 bases and J shed 1 base, with 12 bases lying between them. The CDR3 loop spans 14 amino acids. Germline V gene sequence: CDR1 LNHNV, CDR2 YYDKDF (reference sequence). The variable domain in full, with the rest retrieved from reference TRBV15 and TRBJ1-1, is DAMVIQNPRYQVTQFGKPVTLSCSQTLNHNVMYWYQQKSSQAPKLLFHYYDKDFNNEADTPDNFQSRRPNTSFCFLDIRSPGLGDTAMYLCATRSYRENTEAFFGQGTRLTVV.

The CDR3 reads CASSGGGANEKLFF. CDR3 bases: TGTGCCAGCAGCGGAGGGGGGGCTAATGAAAAACTGTTTTTT. The chain is built from TRBV7-9 and TRBJ1-4; D might be TRBD1 (6 bases). The CDR3 is 14 residues long. Germline assignment: CDR1 SEHNR and CDR2 FQNEAQ (reference sequence). V was pared by 5 bases and J by 3 bases, with 10 bases between. The variable domain in full, with the rest retrieved from reference TRBV7-9 and TRBJ1-4, is DTGVSQNPRHKITKRGQNVTFRCDPISEHNRLYWYRQTLGQGPEFLTYFQNEAQLEKSRLLSDRFSAERPKGSFSTLEIQRTEQGDSAMYLCASSGGGANEKLFFGSGTQLSVL.

This chain links TRBV19 with TRBJ2-7; TRBD2 matches 7 bases. After removal of 8 bases from V and 3 bases from J, the junction contained 7 bases not matched to a gene. This CDR3 is 13 amino acids long. Germline V lookup: CDR1 LNHDA, CDR2 SQIVND (reference sequence). CDR3 region: CASSGGGFYEQYF. CDR3 DNA sequence: TGTGCCAGTTCGGGAGGCGGGTTCTACGAGCAGTACTTC.